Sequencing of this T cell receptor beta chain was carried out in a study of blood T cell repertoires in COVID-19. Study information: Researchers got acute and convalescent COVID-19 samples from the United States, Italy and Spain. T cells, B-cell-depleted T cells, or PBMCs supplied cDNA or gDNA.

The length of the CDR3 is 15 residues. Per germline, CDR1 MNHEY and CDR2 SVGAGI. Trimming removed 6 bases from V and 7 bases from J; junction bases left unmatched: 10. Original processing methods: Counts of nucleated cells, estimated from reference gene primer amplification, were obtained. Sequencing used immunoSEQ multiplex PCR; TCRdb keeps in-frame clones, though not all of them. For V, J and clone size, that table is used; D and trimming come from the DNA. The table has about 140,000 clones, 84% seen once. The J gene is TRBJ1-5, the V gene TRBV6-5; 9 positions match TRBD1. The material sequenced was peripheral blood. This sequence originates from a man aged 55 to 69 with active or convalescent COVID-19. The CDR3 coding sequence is TGTGCCAGCAGAACCGGACAGGGGTGGGGACAGCCCCAGCATTTT. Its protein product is CASRTGQGWGQPQHF.